Sequencing of this TCR beta chain was carried out in a study of T cell responses to AZD1222 COVID-19 vaccine. Concerning this clone: As yet, its antigen is unknown.

Sequencing used immunoSEQ multiplex PCR; TCRdb keeps in-frame clones, though not all of them. The sample carries some 130,000 clones, approximately 91% recorded once. Study-wide results and limits: Donors in the cohort were predominantly white British and more often female, and clonal diversity was possibly underestimated. Elevations in Spike-specific TCR breadth and depth followed administration of two AZD1222 doses. Targets within unmutated variant regions were reportedly found for nearly half of spike-specific TCRs.

The sample consisted of peripheral blood, taken 28 days after the second AZD1222 dose. The source of this sequence is an adult who received the AZD1222 COVID-19 vaccine.

The CDR3 loop is CASSEYSVSSTNEKLFF. As DNA, the CDR3 is TGTGCCAGCAGTGAATATAGTGTCAGTTCAACTAATGAAAAACTGTTTTTT. The chain has TRBV2 and TRBJ1-4; D ambiguous. The CDR3 runs 17 residues. V was pared by 2 bases and J by 0 bases, with 13 bases between. The germline V gene has CDR1 SNHLY and CDR2 FYNNEI.